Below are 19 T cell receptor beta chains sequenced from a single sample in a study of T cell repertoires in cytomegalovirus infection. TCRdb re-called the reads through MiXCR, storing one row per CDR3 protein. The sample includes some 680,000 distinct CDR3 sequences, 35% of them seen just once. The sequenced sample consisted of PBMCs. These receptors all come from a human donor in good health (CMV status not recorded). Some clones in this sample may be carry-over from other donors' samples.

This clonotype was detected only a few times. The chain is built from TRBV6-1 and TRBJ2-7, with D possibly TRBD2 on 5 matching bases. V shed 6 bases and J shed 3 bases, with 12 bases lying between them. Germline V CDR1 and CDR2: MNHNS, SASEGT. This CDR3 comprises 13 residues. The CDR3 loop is CASRGGRDYEQYF. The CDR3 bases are TGTGCCAGCAGGGGTGGACGGGACTACGAGCAGTACTTC.

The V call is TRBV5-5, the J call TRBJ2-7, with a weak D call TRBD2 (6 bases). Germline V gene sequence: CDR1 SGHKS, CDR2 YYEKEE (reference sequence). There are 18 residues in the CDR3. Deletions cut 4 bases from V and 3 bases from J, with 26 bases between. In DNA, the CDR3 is TGTGCCAGCAGCAACGGAGGGATATTCTCAAGTTCGGTCTACGAGCAGTACTTC. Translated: CASSNGGIFSSSVYEQYF.

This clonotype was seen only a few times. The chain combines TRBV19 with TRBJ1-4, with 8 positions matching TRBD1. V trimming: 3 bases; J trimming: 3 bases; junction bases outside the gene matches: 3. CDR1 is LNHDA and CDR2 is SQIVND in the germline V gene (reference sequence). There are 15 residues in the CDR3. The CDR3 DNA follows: TGTGCCAGTAGTATGGCGACAGGGGCTAATGAAAAACTGTTTTTT. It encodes CASSMATGANEKLFF.

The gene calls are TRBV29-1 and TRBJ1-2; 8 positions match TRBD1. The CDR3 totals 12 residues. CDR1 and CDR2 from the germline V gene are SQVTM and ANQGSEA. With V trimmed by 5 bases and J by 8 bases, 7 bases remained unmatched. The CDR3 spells CSVTDRGGGYTF. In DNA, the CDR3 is TGCAGCGTTACCGACAGGGGAGGGGGCTACACCTTC.

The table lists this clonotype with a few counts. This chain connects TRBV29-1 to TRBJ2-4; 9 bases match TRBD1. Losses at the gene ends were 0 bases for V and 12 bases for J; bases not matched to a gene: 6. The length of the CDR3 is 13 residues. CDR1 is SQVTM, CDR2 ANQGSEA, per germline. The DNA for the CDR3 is TGCAGCGTTGAAGATGGGACAGGGAATGGTCAGTACTTC. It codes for CSVEDGTGNGQYF.

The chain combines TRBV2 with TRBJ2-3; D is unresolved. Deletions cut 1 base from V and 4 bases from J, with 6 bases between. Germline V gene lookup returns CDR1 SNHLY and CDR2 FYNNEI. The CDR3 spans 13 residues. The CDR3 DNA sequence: TGTGCCAGCAGTGAAGGCCCGGCAGATACGCAGTATTTT. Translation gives CASSEGPADTQYF.

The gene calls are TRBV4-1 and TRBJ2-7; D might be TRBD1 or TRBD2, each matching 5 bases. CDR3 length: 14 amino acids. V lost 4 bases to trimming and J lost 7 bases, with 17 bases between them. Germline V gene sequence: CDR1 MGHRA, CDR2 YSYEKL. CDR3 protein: CASSLPSSGQEQYF. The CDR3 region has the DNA TGCGCCAGCAGCCTCCCCTCTTCGGGGCAAGAGCAGTACTTC.

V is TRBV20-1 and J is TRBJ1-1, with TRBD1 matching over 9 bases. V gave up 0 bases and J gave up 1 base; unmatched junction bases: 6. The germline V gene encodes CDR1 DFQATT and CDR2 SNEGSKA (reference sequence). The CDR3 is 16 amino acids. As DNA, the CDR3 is TGCAGTGCTAGAGACCCAGGGACAGGGCCGAACACTGAAGCTTTCTTT. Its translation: CSARDPGTGPNTEAFF.

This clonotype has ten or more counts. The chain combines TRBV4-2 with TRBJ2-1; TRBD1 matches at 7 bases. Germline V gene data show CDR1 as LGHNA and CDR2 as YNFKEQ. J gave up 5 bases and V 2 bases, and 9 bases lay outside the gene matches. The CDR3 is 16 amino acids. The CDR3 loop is CASSQLTGTEHNEQFF. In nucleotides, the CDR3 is TGTGCCAGCAGCCAACTAACCGGGACAGAGCACAATGAGCAGTTCTTC.

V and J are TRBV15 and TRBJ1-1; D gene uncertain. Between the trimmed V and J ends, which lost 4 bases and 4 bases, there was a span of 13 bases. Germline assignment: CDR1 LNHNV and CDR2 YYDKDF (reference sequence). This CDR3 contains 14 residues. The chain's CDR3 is CATSTRIVGTEAFF. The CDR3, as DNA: TGTGCCACCAGCACAAGAATTGTTGGCACTGAAGCTTTCTTT.

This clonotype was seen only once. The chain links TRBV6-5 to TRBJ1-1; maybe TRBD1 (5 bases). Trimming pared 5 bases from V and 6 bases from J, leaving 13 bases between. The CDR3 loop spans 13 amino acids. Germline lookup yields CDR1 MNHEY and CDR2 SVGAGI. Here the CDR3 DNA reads TGTGCCAGCAGTACCCCCGGGGGATCTGAAGCTTTCTTT. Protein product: CASSTPGGSEAFF.

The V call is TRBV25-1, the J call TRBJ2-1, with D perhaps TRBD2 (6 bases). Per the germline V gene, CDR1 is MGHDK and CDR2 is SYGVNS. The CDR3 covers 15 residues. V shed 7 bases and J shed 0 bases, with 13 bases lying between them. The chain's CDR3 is CASIAAGSSYNEQFF. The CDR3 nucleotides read TGTGCCAGCATCGCCGCGGGAAGCTCCTACAATGAGCAGTTCTTC. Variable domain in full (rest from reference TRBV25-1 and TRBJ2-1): EADIYQTPRYLVIGTGKKITLECSQTMGHDKMYWYQQDPGMELHLIHYSYGVNSTEKGDLSSESTVSRIRTEHFPLTLESARPSHTSQYLCASIAAGSSYNEQFFGPGTRLTVL.

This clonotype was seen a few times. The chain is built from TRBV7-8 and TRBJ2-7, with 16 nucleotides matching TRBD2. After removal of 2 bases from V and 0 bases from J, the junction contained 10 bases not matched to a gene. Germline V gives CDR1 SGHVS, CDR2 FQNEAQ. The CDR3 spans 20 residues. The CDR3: CASSLTSGLAGGFPSYEQYF. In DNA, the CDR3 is TGTGCCAGCAGCTTAACCTCGGGACTAGCGGGGGGGTTCCCCTCCTACGAGCAGTACTTC.

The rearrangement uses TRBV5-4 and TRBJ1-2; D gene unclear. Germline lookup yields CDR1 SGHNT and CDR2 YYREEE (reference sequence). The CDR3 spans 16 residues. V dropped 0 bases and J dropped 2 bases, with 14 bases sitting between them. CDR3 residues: CASSLATAHSNYGYTF. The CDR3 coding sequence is TGTGCCAGCAGCTTGGCAACAGCTCACAGCAACTATGGCTACACCTTC.

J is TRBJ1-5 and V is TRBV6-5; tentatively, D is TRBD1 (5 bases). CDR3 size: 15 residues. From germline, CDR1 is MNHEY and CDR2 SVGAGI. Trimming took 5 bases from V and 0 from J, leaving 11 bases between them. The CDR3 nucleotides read TGTGCCAGCAGTCGGACAACCCATAGCAATCAGCCCCAGCATTTT. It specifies CASSRTTHSNQPQHF.

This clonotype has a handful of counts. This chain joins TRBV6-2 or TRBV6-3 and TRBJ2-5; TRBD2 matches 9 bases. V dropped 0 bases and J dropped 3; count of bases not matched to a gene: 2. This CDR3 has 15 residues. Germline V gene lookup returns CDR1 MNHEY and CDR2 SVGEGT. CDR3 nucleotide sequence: TGTGCCAGCAGTTACTCAGGACTAGCGAAAGAGACCCAGTACTTC. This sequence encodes CASSYSGLAKETQYF.

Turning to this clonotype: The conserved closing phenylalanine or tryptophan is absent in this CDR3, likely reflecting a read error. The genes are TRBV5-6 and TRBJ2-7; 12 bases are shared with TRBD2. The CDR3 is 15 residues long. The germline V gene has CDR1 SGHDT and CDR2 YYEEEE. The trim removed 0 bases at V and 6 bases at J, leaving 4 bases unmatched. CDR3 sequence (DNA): TGTGCCAGCAGCTTGGCCCTAGCGGGGGGGCGCGAGCAGTACTGC. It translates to CASSLALAGGREQYC.

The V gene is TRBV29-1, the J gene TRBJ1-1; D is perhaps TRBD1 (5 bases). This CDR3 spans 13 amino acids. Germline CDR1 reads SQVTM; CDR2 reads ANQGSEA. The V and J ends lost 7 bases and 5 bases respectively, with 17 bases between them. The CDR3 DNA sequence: TGCAGCGCCACCCCAGGTGGGGCAACTGAAGCTTTCTTT. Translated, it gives CSATPGGATEAFF.

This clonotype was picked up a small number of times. The CDR3 region has the DNA TGTGCCAGCAGCTTAGGACGCCGGGGGGCCGGGGAGCTGTTTTTT. Amino acid sequence: CASSLGRRGAGELFF. The rearrangement uses TRBV7-9 and TRBJ2-2; 7 bases are shared with TRBD2. This CDR3 is 15 amino acids long. After removal of 1 base from V and 6 bases from J, the junction contained 5 bases not matched to a gene. Germline V gene data show CDR1 as SEHNR and CDR2 as FQNEAQ (reference sequence).